The T cell receptor (beta chain) described here comes from a study of B cell selection in AIRE deficiency. Study results and caveats: Of several thousand shared Treg TCRbeta sequences, 25% to 40% were healthy-only, about 8.6% patient-only. Patient Tconv and Treg cells showed healthy-like TCRBV usage, CDR3 length, diversity. Only TCRbeta was sequenced; about 35% of shared healthy Treg sequences appeared in Tconv. Shared Treg sequences were biased toward short CDR3s with few non-templated nucleotide insertions.

The CDR3 runs 15 residues. Unmatched junction bases numbered 5, after V lost 4 bases and J lost 0 bases. CDR1 SGHNT and CDR2 YYREEE come from the germline V gene (reference sequence). Data came from immunoSEQ multiplex PCR; TCRdb stores just in-frame clones and leaves some out. Of roughly 18,000 clones detected, about 93% appear once; the ten largest clones hold over 0.8%. Regarding this clone: The antigen remains unidentified.

Regulatory T cells were sorted as CD4+CD25hiCD127low/negative. The TCR sequence derives from a human donor in good health. Sequencing was performed on CD4+CD25+ Tregs sorted from PBMCs. V gene TRBV5-4 combines with J gene TRBJ1-1; 8 nucleotides match TRBD1. The CDR3 nucleotides are TGTGCCAGCAGCCCAGGACAGGGTTTGAACACTGAAGCTTTCTTT. The encoded protein is CASSPGQGLNTEAFF.